In its sample, the clone carrying this T cell receptor beta chain was seen a few times. Trimming removed 10 bases at V and 6 bases at J, with 4 bases between. Germline V lookup: CDR1 MNHNS, CDR2 SASEGT. The CDR3 spans 9 residues. Amplification of TCR beta CDR3 regions used RNA as the template. The HTBI primer set served for first-round RT-PCR of the TCR CDR3. TCRdb re-analysed the multiplex PCR reads in MiXCR, keeping a single row per CDR3 protein. The sample consists of some 380,000 distinct CDR3 sequences, roughly 13% of them appearing once. The patients, who ranged from 18 to 65 in age, presented with newly diagnosed hyperthyroidism lasting under 2 months. The record originates from a study of T cells in Graves' hyperthyroidism and ophthalmopathy.

This chain connects TRBV6-1 to TRBJ2-1; no clear D gene. The TCR sequence derives from a man aged 25 to 40 with Graves' hyperthyroidism that later progressed to Graves' ophthalmopathy. Specimen: blood. CDR3 bases: TGTGCCAATGGCAATGAGCAGTTCTTC. This gives the protein CANGNEQFF.